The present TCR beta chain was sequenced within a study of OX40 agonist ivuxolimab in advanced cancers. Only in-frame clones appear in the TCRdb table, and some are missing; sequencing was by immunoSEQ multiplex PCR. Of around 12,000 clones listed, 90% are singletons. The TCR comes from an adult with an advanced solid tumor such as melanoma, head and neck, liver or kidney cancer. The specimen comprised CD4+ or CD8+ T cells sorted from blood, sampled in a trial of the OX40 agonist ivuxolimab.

The DNA for the CDR3 is TGTGCCAGCAGCCAAGGAAGGGCCAACACCATATATTTT. Residues: CASSQGRANTIYF. The chain is built from TRBV14 and TRBJ1-3; no firm D call. Germline-derived CDR1 and CDR2 are SGHDN and FVKESK. V lost 1 base to trimming and J lost 7 bases, with 8 bases between them. The CDR3 is 13 residues long.